The 14 T cell receptor beta chains listed next were all sequenced from one sample in a study of blood T cell repertoires in COVID-19. Here immunoSEQ multiplex PCR was the method, and the copy in TCRdb shows in-frame clones only, minus some. The sample carries tens of thousands of clones, around nine tenths recorded once. Sequencing was carried out using peripheral blood. The source is a man in his fifties with active COVID-19.

This clone was found once. V and J are TRBV19 and TRBJ1-1; D is undetermined. Trimming cost V 1 base and J 0 bases, with 12 bases left between them. This CDR3 contains 16 residues. Germline CDR1 is LNHDA and CDR2 is SQIVND (reference sequence). This CDR3 reads CASSIGESSMNTEAFF. As DNA, the CDR3 is TGTGCCAGTAGTATAGGTGAATCGAGTATGAACACTGAAGCTTTCTTT.

The chain combines TRBV18 with TRBJ2-5, with TRBD2 as a possible D gene (7 bases). The CDR3 length is 15 residues. The V end lost 3 bases, the J end lost 4 bases, and 15 bases lay between the germline ends. Per germline, CDR1 KGHSH and CDR2 LQKENI. The CDR3 sequence is CASSPRGLVSETQYF. CDR3 sequence (DNA): TGTGCCAGCTCACCGCGGGGGCTAGTATCAGAGACCCAGTACTTC.

The chain links TRBV6-5 to TRBJ2-3; perhaps TRBD2 as D (6 bases). The germline V gene has CDR1 MNHEY and CDR2 SVGAGI. V lost 2 bases to trimming and J lost 0 bases, with 12 bases between them. This CDR3 contains 16 residues. The CDR3 protein is CASSYRDSSSTDTQYF. The CDR3 nucleotides are TGTGCCAGCAGTTACAGGGACTCTTCTAGCACAGATACGCAGTATTTT.

This rearrangement joins TRBV15 to TRBJ2-7; a possible D gene is TRBD1 (6 bases). V dropped 0 bases and J dropped 1 base, with 10 bases sitting between them. The CDR3 runs to 15 residues. CDR1 and CDR2 from the germline V gene are LNHNV and YYDKDF (reference sequence). The CDR3 DNA is TGTGCCACCAGCAGAGATGGACAGTTATCCTACGAGCAGTACTTC. Residues: CATSRDGQLSYEQYF.

V gene TRBV18 combines with J gene TRBJ2-7, with D possibly TRBD1 on 6 matching bases. The V gene's germline CDR1 is KGHSH and CDR2 LQKENI. Trimming removed 3 bases from V and 7 bases from J, with 13 bases in between. This CDR3 is built from 13 residues. The CDR3 region is CASSPPRQGEQYF. The CDR3 DNA follows: TGTGCCAGCTCACCGCCACGGCAGGGGGAGCAGTACTTC.

The rearrangement joins TRBV5-6 to TRBJ2-2; 9 bases align to TRBD1. Germline V gene data show CDR1 as SGHDT and CDR2 as YYEEEE. This CDR3 comprises 14 residues. The J segment lost 4 bases and the V segment lost 5 bases, leaving 3 bases of the junction unmatched. CDR3 loop: CASRNRGRTGELFF. The CDR3 nucleotides read TGTGCCAGCAGGAACAGGGGGCGCACCGGGGAGCTGTTTTTT.

The chain joins TRBV20-1 to TRBJ1-2; no definite D call. CDR3 size: 12 residues. The V end was cut by 3 bases, the J end by 2 bases, with 7 bases between. Germline V gene data show CDR1 as DFQATT and CDR2 as SNEGSKA (reference sequence). CDR3 sequence reads: CSASTANYGYTF. The CDR3 DNA reads TGCAGTGCTAGTACAGCAAACTATGGCTACACCTTC.

This sequence joins TRBV28 and TRBJ1-5, with D perhaps TRBD1 (5 bases). CDR3 length equals 12 residues. Trimming cost V 3 bases and J 7 bases, with 7 bases left between them. CDR1 is MDHEN, CDR2 SYDVKM, per germline. The CDR3 protein is CASSLGRQPQHF. As DNA, the CDR3 is TGTGCCAGCAGTTTGGGGCGGCAGCCCCAGCATTTT.

The table lists this clone with a few counts. The chain joins TRBV4-3 to TRBJ2-6, with a tentative D call TRBD2 (5 bases). This CDR3 region has 16 residues. Germline values: CDR1 LGHNA, CDR2 YSLEER. V gave up 1 base and J gave up 3 bases, with 10 bases separating them. The CDR3 loop reads CASSQVEGSGANVLTF. The CDR3 DNA sequence: TGCGCCAGCAGCCAAGTCGAGGGAAGTGGGGCCAACGTCCTGACTTTC.

This clone was seen once. The chain recombines TRBV28 with TRBJ2-1; TRBD1 aligns across 9 bases. From germline, CDR1 is MDHEN and CDR2 SYDVKM. CDR3 length: 14 residues. J lost 6 bases, V lost 4 bases, and 4 bases had no gene match. The CDR3 coding sequence is TGTGCCAGCAGTTCGGGACAGGGCAGCAATGAGCAGTTCTTC. It translates to CASSSGQGSNEQFF.

V and J are TRBV2 and TRBJ2-4; 7 bases are shared with TRBD2. The CDR3 runs 14 residues. Germline CDR1 reads SNHLY; CDR2 reads FYNNEI. Trimming took 6 bases from V and 9 from J; bases not matched to a gene: 11. The chain's CDR3 is CASRASGGRVIQYF. CDR3 nucleotide sequence: TGTGCCAGCAGGGCCTCGGGGGGACGGGTCATTCAGTACTTC.

The V call is TRBV29-1, the J call TRBJ1-1; D possibly corresponds to TRBD1 (6 bases). The CDR3 length is 15 residues. Germline V gene data show CDR1 as SQVTM and CDR2 as ANQGSEA. The V end was cut by 4 bases, the J end by 1 base, with 16 bases between. The CDR3 spells CSVGEQGDWNTEAFF. CDR3 DNA: TGCAGCGTTGGTGAACAGGGTGACTGGAACACTGAAGCTTTCTTT.

This CDR3 reads CARGLEETQYF. For the CDR3, the DNA is TGTGCCAGAGGACTGGAAGAGACCCAGTACTTC. This chain joins TRBV2 and TRBJ2-5, with D perhaps matching TRBD2 (5 bases). The length of the CDR3 is 11 residues. Trimming took 9 bases from V and 3 from J, leaving 8 bases between them. Germline V CDR1 and CDR2: SNHLY, FYNNEI.

This clone was recorded once. This chain connects TRBV19 to TRBJ1-5, with TRBD1 as a possible D gene (5 bases). V was trimmed by 2 bases and J by 11 bases, leaving 10 bases between them. Germline V gives CDR1 LNHDA, CDR2 SQIVND (reference sequence). The CDR3 covers 12 residues. For the CDR3, the DNA is TGTGCCAGTAGTATAAGTAGGGGTACCCAGCATTTT. The encoded protein is CASSISRGTQHF. Based on the CDR3 plus reference TRBV19 and TRBJ1-5, the full variable domain is DGGITQSPKYLFRKEGQNVTLSCEQNLNHDAMYWYRQDPGQGLRLIYYSQIVNDFQKGDIAEGYSVSREKKESFPLTVTSAQKNPTAFYLCASSISRGTQHFGDGTRLSIL.